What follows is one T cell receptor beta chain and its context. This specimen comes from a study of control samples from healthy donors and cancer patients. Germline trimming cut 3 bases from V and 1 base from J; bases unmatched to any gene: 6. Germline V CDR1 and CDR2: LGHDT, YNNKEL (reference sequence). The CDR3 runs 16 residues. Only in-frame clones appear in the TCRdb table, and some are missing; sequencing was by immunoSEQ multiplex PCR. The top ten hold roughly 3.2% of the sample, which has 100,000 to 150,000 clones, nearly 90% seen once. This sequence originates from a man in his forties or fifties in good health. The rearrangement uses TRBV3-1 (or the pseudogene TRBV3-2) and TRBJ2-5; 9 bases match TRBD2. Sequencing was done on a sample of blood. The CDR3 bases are TGTGCCAGCAGCCAGAGGGTAGCGGGGGCCCAAGAGACCCAGTACTTC. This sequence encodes CASSQRVAGAQETQYF.